This entry concerns a single T cell receptor beta chain. Its matching antigen is unknown. The data stem from a study of cytomegalovirus exposure and HLA in healthy donors. General observations from the study: Per a later analysis, HLA-associated TCR beta chains showed more clonal expansion than other, equally common TCR beta chains.

Regarding donors, all were healthy bone marrow donors. CDR3 size: 16 residues. V was pared by 5 bases and J by 0 bases, with 8 bases of the junction left unmatched. CDR1 MDHEN and CDR2 SYDVKM come from the germline V gene. A multiplex PCR was run with 60 Vbeta primers and 13 Jbeta primers. Generated by immunoSEQ multiplex PCR, the TCRdb table keeps only in-frame clones and is missing some. The sample comprises 140,000 to 150,000 clones, approximately 80% of which are singletons, and more than 4% rests with the top ten. The clonotype was recovered from a middle-aged woman in good health and CMV-seropositive. The source material was PBMCs. V gene TRBV28 combines with J gene TRBJ2-3; 7 bases are a match to TRBD1. CDR3 DNA: TGTGCCAGCAGTCCTGACAGGGCGCGGAGCACAGATACGCAGTATTTT. It is translated as CASSPDRARSTDTQYF.